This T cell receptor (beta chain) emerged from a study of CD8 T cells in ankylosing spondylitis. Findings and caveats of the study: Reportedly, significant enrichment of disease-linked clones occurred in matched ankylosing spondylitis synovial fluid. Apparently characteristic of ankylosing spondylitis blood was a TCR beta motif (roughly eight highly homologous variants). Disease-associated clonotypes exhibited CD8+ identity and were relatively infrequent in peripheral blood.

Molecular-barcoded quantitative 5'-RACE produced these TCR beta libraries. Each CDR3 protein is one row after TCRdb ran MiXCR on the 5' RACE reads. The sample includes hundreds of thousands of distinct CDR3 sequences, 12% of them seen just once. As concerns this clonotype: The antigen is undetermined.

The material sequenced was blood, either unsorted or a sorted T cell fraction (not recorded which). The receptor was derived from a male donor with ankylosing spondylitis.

The chain's CDR3 is CASSLGRDWFGTGESTDTQYF. CDR3 DNA sequence: TGTGCCAGCAGTTTAGGGCGGGATTGGTTTGGGACAGGGGAGAGCACAGATACGCAGTATTTT. V usage is TRBV12-3 or TRBV12-4 and J usage is TRBJ2-3, with TRBD1 identical over 10 bases. The J segment lost 0 bases and the V segment lost 1 base, leaving 16 bases of the junction unmatched. The CDR3 is 21 residues long.